Listed below are T cell receptor beta chains from one sample, sequenced in a study of blood T cell repertoires in COVID-19. Method: immunoSEQ multiplex PCR; TCRdb's copy keeps in-frame clones and lacks some. This table has 200,000 to 250,000 clones, around 90% appearing once. Material: peripheral blood. The receptors come from a man aged 30 to 39 with acute or convalescent COVID-19. Each CDR3 is given with its conserved first and last residue. A D gene is named only where the DNA matches it firmly. Clone size is given for some rows only: seen once, a few or many times, or a class if the clone is expanded.

size	D	J	V	CDR3	DNA
NA	TRBD1	TRBJ1-1	TRBV19	CASSVFRQGFDTEAFF	TGTGCCAGTAGTGTCTTCCGACAGGGCTTTGACACTGAAGCTTTCTTT
NA	NA	TRBJ1-5	TRBV6-6	CASSYSTVSNQPQHF	TGTGCCAGCAGTTATAGTACGGTTAGCAATCAGCCCCAGCATTTT
NA	NA	TRBJ2-1	TRBV23-1	CASTPCGLGYNEQFF	TGCGCCAGCACCCCCTGCGGCCTAGGCTACAATGAGCAGTTCTTC
once	TRBD2	TRBJ2-1	TRBV5-4	CASTSSGSSYNEQFF	TGTGCCAGCACCTCTAGCGGGAGCTCCTACAATGAGCAGTTCTTC
NA	TRBD1	TRBJ1-2	TRBV18	CASSGGQGRGYTF	TGTGCCAGCTCAGGAGGACAGGGGCGCGGCTACACCTTC
NA	NA	TRBJ2-1	TRBV5-1	CASSLLAGGIGGNEQFF	TGCGCCAGCAGCTTGCTCGCAGGCGGGATAGGTGGCAATGAGCAGTTCTTC
NA	TRBD2	TRBJ2-5	TRBV4-1	CASSQWGTSGRGSRETQYF	TGCGCCAGCAGCCAATGGGGGACTAGCGGGAGAGGAAGTAGGGAGACCCAGTACTTC
NA	NA	TRBJ1-6	TRBV7-9	CASTPEGLGNSPLHF	TGTGCCAGCACGCCGGAGGGCCTGGGTAATTCACCCCTCCACTTT
NA	TRBD2	TRBJ2-5	TRBV2	CASSEWGGETQYF	TGTGCCAGCAGTGAATGGGGGGGAGAGACCCAGTACTTC
once	NA	TRBJ1-1	TRBV28	CASSLRGGVTEAFF	TGTGCCAGCAGCCTTCGGGGTGGGGTCACTGAAGCTTTCTTT
NA	TRBD1	TRBJ2-5	TRBV18	CASLSGQGETQYF	TGTGCCAGCTTATCTGGACAGGGAGAGACCCAGTACTTC
NA	NA	TRBJ2-2	TRBV5-4	CASSLGGANTGELFF	TGTGCCAGCAGCTTGGGTGGAGCGAACACCGGGGAGCTGTTTTTT
NA	NA	TRBJ2-5	TRBV28	CASGRRRETQYF	TGTGCCAGCGGCCGCAGGAGGGAGACCCAGTACTTC
NA	TRBD2	TRBJ2-5	TRBV11-2	CASLASGGAGETQYF	TGTGCCAGCTTAGCTAGCGGGGGGGCAGGGGAGACCCAGTACTTC
few	TRBD2	TRBJ2-5	TRBV19	CASRGTGGTLIGTQYF	TGTGCCAGTAGGGGAACGGGAGGGACCCTTATAGGGACCCAGTACTTC
NA	TRBD2	TRBJ2-1	TRBV7-6	CASSFHLAGESYNEQFF	TGTGCCAGCAGCTTTCACCTAGCGGGAGAGTCCTACAATGAGCAGTTCTTC
NA	TRBD1	TRBJ1-6	TRBV19	CASKGDRLLITPLHF	TGTGCCAGTAAGGGGGACAGGCTTCTAATCACCCCCCTCCACTTT
NA	TRBD1	TRBJ1-1	TRBV5-1	CASSQGQMNTEAFF	TGCGCCAGCAGCCAGGGACAGATGAACACTGAAGCTTTCTTT
NA	TRBD2	TRBJ2-1	TRBV5-4	CASSSQRGRNEQFF	TGTGCCAGCAGCTCCCAGCGGGGGAGGAATGAGCAGTTCTTC
NA	TRBD1	TRBJ2-3	TRBV7-9	CASSLRDRGHLRQYF	TGTGCCAGCAGCCTCCGGGACAGGGGACATCTACGGCAGTATTTT
NA	TRBD1	TRBJ2-7	TRBV6-5	CASRSHYRGEQYF	TGTGCCAGCAGATCACACTACAGGGGCGAGCAGTACTTC
NA	NA	TRBJ2-2	TRBV9	CASSVVKGGAGELFF	TGTGCCAGCAGCGTAGTCAAGGGTGGGGCTGGGGAGCTGTTTTTT
NA	NA	TRBJ2-1	TRBV5-4	CASSLGGATYNEQFF	TGTGCCAGCAGCTTGGGTGGGGCCACATACAATGAGCAGTTCTTC
NA	TRBD2	TRBJ2-5	TRBV9	CASSAGGGQETQYF	TGTGCCAGCAGCGCTGGGGGGGGGCAAGAGACCCAGTACTTC
NA	NA	TRBJ2-1	TRBV9	CASSGASTPGDSYNEQFF	TGTGCCAGCAGCGGAGCCTCGACACCGGGGGACTCCTACAATGAGCAGTTCTTC
NA	NA	TRBJ2-2	TRBV3-1/TRBV3-2	CASSHPSRVGTGELFF	TGTGCCAGCAGCCACCCGTCGAGGGTTGGCACCGGGGAGCTGTTTTTT
NA	NA	TRBJ2-1	TRBV7-9	CASSLGITSYNEQFF	TGTGCCAGCAGCTTGGGCATAACGTCCTACAATGAGCAGTTCTTC